The 18 T cell receptor beta chains reported below all come from one sample, sequenced in a study of shared clonotypes between healthy human individuals (dated by TCRdb to about 2020). For the CD8 naive samples, CD45RO-negative cells were positively selected for CCR7, yielding a CD45RA+CCR7+ population from which TemRA cells were excluded. The method was the immunoSEQ multiplex PCR assay. Not all clones reach the TCRdb copy of this immuneACCESS table, which keeps in-frame sequences only. Checked studies attribute under half of the gap to unresolved V genes and leave the rest unexplained. The sample has approximately 2,200,000 clones on record, approximately 94% of them singletons. Jointly, the top ten make up roughly 1.7% of the sample. Sequencing used naive CD8+ T cells from PBMCs. The cell subset or site label for this specimen denotes: CD45RA+CCR7+. All receptors come from a man in his late teens or twenties in good health. Some clones in this sample may be carry-over from other donors' samples.

The rearrangement links TRBV27 to TRBJ2-1, with 12 bases lining up with TRBD1. The length of the CDR3 is 15 residues. The V and J ends lost 6 bases and 9 bases, in that order; junction bases with no gene match: 9. The germline V gene has CDR1 MNHEY and CDR2 SMNVEV (reference sequence). CDR3 in DNA: TGTGCCAGCAGACAAGGGACAGGGGGCGCGAGTGAGCAGTTCTTC. Residues: CASRQGTGGASEQFF.

V gene TRBV7-8 combines with J gene TRBJ1-5; a weak D match, TRBD1 (5 bases). The CDR3 spans 15 residues. V lost 1 base and J lost 7, with 14 bases in between. In germline, CDR1 is SGHVS, CDR2 FQNEAQ. The CDR3 reads CASSLERGRAQPQHF. DNA for the CDR3: TGTGCCAGCAGCTTAGAGCGGGGCAGGGCGCAGCCCCAGCATTTT.

In this sample, this clone turned up once. V and J are TRBV19 and TRBJ2-2, with 8 bases that match TRBD1. This CDR3 spans 14 amino acids. CDR1 is LNHDA and CDR2 is SQIVND in the germline V gene (reference sequence). The junction had 2 bases not matched to a gene; V was cut back by 4 bases and J by 4 bases. Written as DNA, the CDR3 is TGTGCCAGTAGTACAACAGGGGGCACCGGGGAGCTGTTTTTT. This gives the protein CASSTTGGTGELFF. The full variable domain, with the rest looked up from reference TRBV19 and TRBJ2-2, is DGGITQSPKYLFRKEGQNVTLSCEQNLNHDAMYWYRQDPGQGLRLIYYSQIVNDFQKGDIAEGYSVSREKKESFPLTVTSAQKNPTAFYLCASSTTGGTGELFFGEGSRLTVL.

V gene TRBV6-1 combines with J gene TRBJ1-1; 8 nucleotides match TRBD1. CDR1 and CDR2 from the germline V gene are MNHNS and SASEGT. Losses at the gene ends were 6 bases for V and 5 bases for J; bases not matched to a gene: 2. The CDR3 covers 12 residues. The CDR3 here is CASRRQGTEAFF. The CDR3 bases are TGTGCCAGCAGACGACAGGGGACTGAAGCTTTCTTT.

The CDR3 region has the DNA TGTGCCCGAATGCGACTTACTTCCCAAGCCAATGAGCAGTTCTTC. This sequence encodes CARMRLTSQANEQFF. This chain connects TRBV4-2 to TRBJ2-1; D uncertain. Trimming pared 11 bases from V and 6 bases from J, leaving 23 bases between. Germline CDR1 LGHNA, CDR2 YNFKEQ. The CDR3 has 15 residues.

The chain links TRBV9 to TRBJ2-1; 10 bases fit TRBD2. CDR1 is SGDLS and CDR2 is YYNGEE in the germline V gene. V was pared by 0 bases and J by 9 bases, with 9 bases of the junction left unmatched. This CDR3 region has 16 residues. This CDR3 reads CASSVGGLAGEGEQFF. The CDR3, as DNA: TGTGCCAGCAGCGTAGGGGGTCTAGCGGGAGAGGGTGAGCAGTTCTTC. Supplemented by reference TRBV9 and TRBJ2-1, the full variable domain reads DSGVTQTPKHLITATGQRVTLRCSPRSGDLSVYWYQQSLDQGLQFLIQYYNGEERAKGNILERFSAQQFPDLHSELNLSSLELGDSALYFCASSVGGLAGEGEQFFGPGTRLTVL.

The chain links TRBV7-9 to TRBJ1-1; D may be TRBD1 (5 bases). The CDR3 spans 15 residues. V was trimmed by 4 bases and J by 4 bases, leaving 16 bases between them. CDR1 and CDR2 from the germline V gene are SEHNR and FQNEAQ (reference sequence). DNA for the CDR3: TGTGCCAGCAGCTCCCTGGCCATGGGGGGCACTGAAGCTTTCTTT. Translated, it gives CASSSLAMGGTEAFF.

The chain couples TRBV5-4 to TRBJ2-2; the D gene is possibly TRBD2 (5 bases). The germline V gene encodes CDR1 SGHNT and CDR2 YYREEE (reference sequence). The CDR3 is 17 amino acids. Trimming took off 5 bases at V and 5 bases at J, with 22 bases between the two ends. The CDR3 nucleotides read TGTGCCAGCAGACCGGATCGCGTGGGAGTTGGGACCGGGGAGCTGTTTTTT. Protein sequence: CASRPDRVGVGTGELFF.

The V gene is TRBV11-2, the J gene TRBJ2-7, with a tentative D call TRBD1 (6 bases). The CDR3 totals 11 residues. Germline-derived CDR1 and CDR2 are SGHAT and FQNNGV. The V end was cut by 4 bases, the J end by 8 bases, with 9 bases between. This chain's CDR3 is CASSWQGQQYF. The CDR3 nucleotides are TGTGCCAGCAGCTGGCAGGGGCAGCAGTACTTC. Combining the CDR3 with reference TRBV11-2 and TRBJ2-7 gives the whole variable domain EAGVAQSPRYKIIEKRQSVAFWCNPISGHATLYWYQQILGQGPKLLIQFQNNGVVDDSQLPKDRFSAERLKGVDSTLKIQPAKLEDSAVYLCASSWQGQQYFGPGTRLTVT.

The chain carries TRBV11-2 and TRBJ2-7; perhaps TRBD2 as D (6 bases). The CDR3 spans 15 residues. V was pared by 6 bases and J by 0 bases, with 15 bases between. Germline V CDR1 and CDR2: SGHAT, FQNNGV. Written as DNA, the CDR3 is TGTGCCAGCAGGGTTCTTGCCGGGAGCTCCTACGAGCAGTACTTC. It specifies CASRVLAGSSYEQYF.

The V and J genes are TRBV7-2 and TRBJ2-7; possibly TRBD2 for D (6 bases). V was clipped by 5 bases and J by 6 bases, with 26 bases between them. CDR1 is SGHTA and CDR2 is FQGNSA in the germline V gene. The length of the CDR3 is 17 residues. CDR3 residues: CASSPKPLLALDGEQYF. CDR3 nucleotides: TGTGCCAGCAGCCCTAAACCGCTGCTAGCGCTTGACGGCGAGCAGTACTTC.

The rearrangement links TRBV28 to TRBJ1-3; D is possibly TRBD1 (5 bases). The CDR3 is 14 residues long. Looked up from germline, CDR1 is MDHEN and CDR2 is SYDVKM. Trimming left V 6 bases short and J 0 bases short, with 9 bases between. CDR3 nucleotide sequence: TGTGCCAGCAGCACAGGTGTCTCTGGAAACACCATATATTTT. Translating it yields CASSTGVSGNTIYF.

This chain links TRBV27 with TRBJ2-3; TRBD2 is a possible D gene (5 bases). Between the trimmed V and J ends, which lost 5 bases and 4 bases, there was a span of 16 bases. There are 15 residues in the CDR3. Germline V lookup: CDR1 MNHEY, CDR2 SMNVEV (reference sequence). The CDR3 DNA reads TGTGCCAGCAGTGTCCTTTCGAGGGTCGCAGATACGCAGTATTTT. It specifies CASSVLSRVADTQYF.

The gene calls are TRBV4-3 and TRBJ2-1, with 7 bases matching TRBD2. The CDR3 has 14 residues. V gave up 4 bases and J gave up 7 bases; unmatched junction bases: 7. CDR1 and CDR2 (germline): LGHNA, YSLEER. Written as DNA, the CDR3 is TGCGCCAGCAGCCGCCTGGGACTATCGAATGAGCAGTTCTTC. It yields the protein CASSRLGLSNEQFF.

The V gene is TRBV7-9, the J gene TRBJ2-7, with D perhaps given as TRBD1 or TRBD2 (5 bases each). The V and J ends lost 3 bases and 3 bases respectively, with 12 bases between them. The CDR3 is 14 residues long. Germline V lookup: CDR1 SEHNR, CDR2 FQNEAQ (reference sequence). The CDR3 DNA is TGTGCCAGCAGCTTTCCTGGGACGCACTACGAGCAGTACTTC. Its protein is CASSFPGTHYEQYF.

The genes are TRBV27 and TRBJ2-3, with a tentative D call TRBD2 (6 bases). Trimming removed 3 bases at V and 0 bases at J, with 10 bases between. This CDR3 spans 15 amino acids. The germline CDR1 and CDR2 sequences are MNHEY and SMNVEV (reference sequence). Here the CDR3 DNA reads TGTGCCAGCAGTTTTCGAGGGAGGAGCACAGATACGCAGTATTTT. It encodes CASSFRGRSTDTQYF.

V and J are TRBV7-9 and TRBJ1-5; no clear D gene. Per the germline V gene, CDR1 is SEHNR and CDR2 is FQNEAQ (reference sequence). CDR3 length: 12 residues. V dropped 8 bases and J dropped 3 bases, with 8 bases sitting between them. The CDR3 bases are TGTGCCAGCGCCAGACCCAATCAGCCCCAGCATTTT. Its translation: CASARPNQPQHF.

V gene TRBV28 combines with J gene TRBJ1-1; no reliable D call. V was cut by 6 bases and J by 3 bases, with 17 bases left in between. Germline loops: CDR1 MDHEN, CDR2 SYDVKM. The CDR3 is made up of 15 amino acids. The CDR3 DNA sequence: TGTGCCAGCAGGACCCGGGGTCCCCTTGACACTGAAGCTTTCTTT. Translated, it gives CASRTRGPLDTEAFF.